This TCR beta chain stems from a study of HIV-infected children after antiretroviral therapy interruption (dated 2019 in TCRdb). Concerning the study at large: The study included eight children, four on planned treatment interruption and four on continuous treatment, and all eight had a CD4+ count above 500 and a viral load below 50 copies/ml. A median age of roughly 10 years was recorded in the interruption group, and a median age of roughly 8 years was recorded in the continuous treatment group. Most participating children had recorded exposure to EBV and CMV. Samples from the interruption arm were taken at week 0, at week 12, at the end of interruption (week 24 or 48), and about 3 years after the study ended. Continuous-treatment samples were analyzed from corresponding weeks 0, 48 and 150. Alongside measurements of thymic output, the study compared TCR repertoires of children on planned treatment interruption with TCR repertoires of children on continuous antiretroviral treatment. Results the study describes overall, beyond this receptor: In naive CD4+ repertoires of PTI patients, CDR3 sharing between time points fell after interruption began; many sequences were shared between end of interruption and 3 years later. An increase in the naive CD4+ Gini coefficient was observed by the end of treatment interruption, suggesting clonal expansion, and a return to baseline was observed by 3 years. The low number of patients is a limitation and the data should be interpreted with caution. Sorted CD45RA+ naive cells might include minor non-naive CD45RA+ populations such as EMRA or stem memory cells.

From the cysteine through the phenylalanine, the CDR3 covers 12 amino acids. Only the CDR3 portion is preserved as DNA: 36 bases, with reading frame beginning at the first base. V lost 6 bases and J lost 0 bases; the stretch between them is 6 bases long. CDR1 is given as SQVTM and CDR2 as ANQGSEA, both from the germline V gene. Libraries came from 3' RACE. To correct PCR amplification bias, TCR libraries were generated from RNA with a 3' RACE protocol that used unique molecular identifiers. Up to 12 amplicon libraries were pooled and sequenced on an Illumina MiSeq with v2 2x250 paired-end chemistry. Concerning the study's data processing: Reads were processed with Decombinator to assign V and J genes and CDR3, with barcode-based error and PCR bias correction. Before Gini coefficients were calculated with the R ineq package, the repertoires were subsampled to the same depth. Three approaches were used to assess CDR3 similarity: GLIPH, Hamming distance and a shared triplet metric. The raw public reads went through TCRdb reprocessing: fastp at Q25, MiXCR clone calling, in-frame beta chains kept. Each record represents a unique CDR3 protein, reported with the most common genes and DNA among its rows. In this record, the V and J calls reflect TCRdb's handling and not the investigators' own analysis. The sample table holds over 35,000 distinct CDR3 sequences, of which under 8% were seen once. About 1% of the sample belongs to the ten largest clones.

Per the publication, the treatment or condition label means: PENTA 11 planned treatment interruption arm or continuous ART arm. Participants were children from the United Kingdom aged 2 to 15 years who had received at least three-drug ART for at least 24 weeks. Cryopreserved PBMCs with at least 5 million viable cells were required; four candidate patients were excluded for low viable PBMC yield. Naive CD4+ CD45RA+ CD45RO- T cells were FACS-sorted from thawed PBMCs on a FACSAria III cell sorter. After sorting, the cells were fixed and RNA was extracted first with the RNeasy FFPE kit and then with the RNeasy Micro kit. This clonotype came up a few times. Its cognate antigen has yet to be identified. It has no much larger one-base neighbor in the sample; base qualities were not kept.

The source material was CD45RA+ CD4+ T cells from PBMCs, pooled from several time points, sampled from a donor given antiretroviral therapy, either interrupted or continuous. The cell subset or site label corresponds to: naive CD4+ CD45RA+ CD45RO- T cells. This receptor was taken from a pool of human donors with HIV. The chain links TRBV29-1 with TRBJ1-5; the D gene assignment is ambiguous. The nucleotide sequence reads as follows: TGCAGCGTCGGGGATAGCAATCAGCCCCAGCATTTT. Its protein product is CSVGDSNQPQHF.